This T cell receptor beta chain was observed in a study of shared clonotypes between healthy human individuals. For the study at large: There were three CD4 naive, three CD4 memory, two CD8 naive and one CD8 memory plates per donor.

Germline V gene lookup returns CDR1 DFQATT and CDR2 SNEGSKA (reference sequence). The CDR3 is made up of 11 amino acids. V trimming: 6 bases; J trimming: 8 bases; junction bases outside the gene matches: 6. Sequenced by immunoSEQ multiplex PCR; TCRdb stores in-frame clones only, minus some. Here the sample spans more than 2,000,000 clones, more than 80% being singletons. V and J are TRBV20-1 and TRBJ1-1; 7 bases align to TRBD1. The source material was naive CD4+ T cells from PBMCs. This sample's subset: CD45RA+ positively selected. The source is a man aged 18 to 30 in good health. Some clones in this sample may be carry-over from other donors' samples. The CDR3 DNA reads as TGCAGTGCCAAAGACAGGGAGGAAGCTTTCTTT. Encoded protein: CSAKDREEAFF.